The sequence of this T cell receptor beta chain was determined in a study of T-cell memory formation after mild COVID-19. The wider study: Largely donor-specific TCR clusters were found. Points from the study as a whole: SARS-CoV-2 specificity of second-wave clones peaking day 37 was unconfirmed. The main location of contracting CD4+ clones was CM and EM, and that of contracting CD8+ clones was EMRA. Clones shrinking from day 15 to 85 showed even CD4/CD8 mixes; later expanders tilted CD4+.

This clonotype has more than one count but fewer than ten. Its antigen remains unidentified. This CDR3 has 16 residues. V was pared by 1 base and J by 5 bases, with 15 bases between. The germline CDR1 and CDR2 sequences are MGHRA and YSYEKL. MiXCR, run by TCRdb on the 5' RACE reads, gives a single entry per CDR3 protein. The top ten clones hold approximately 3.5% of a sample with 200,000 to 250,000 distinct CDR3 sequences, around 17% of them seen once. Sequencing was done on a sample of PBMCs or a T cell subset sorted from them (not recorded which). This clonotype was obtained from a young man who had mild COVID-19 (a few samples of this study predate the infection). Cell type and time point are not known. J is TRBJ1-5 and V is TRBV4-1; the D is unclear. The CDR3 nucleotides read TGCGCCAGCAGCCAAGGGGGTAACAGCCCTTATCAGCCCCAGCATTTT. Its protein is CASSQGGNSPYQPQHF.